This T cell receptor (beta chain) stems from a study of regulatory T cells in long-lasting Graves disease. Study-level points and caveats: With approximately 2,800 shared public clonotypes, persistent patients exceeded new patients, who shared about a thousand.

Germline V gives CDR1 DFQATT, CDR2 SNEGSKA (reference sequence). V shed 0 bases and J 7 bases; nucleotides not matched to a gene: 18. The CDR3 covers 19 residues. Time point specified: newly diagnosed GD, antithyroid drugs for less than 3 months. The authors made the TCR library using RNA they extracted from PBMCs. This clonotype has ten or more counts. No antigen is known for it. Construction of TCR beta libraries relied on iRepertoire HTBI primers and on Arm-PCR targeting CDR3 regions. Study processing details: Samples collectively showed fewer than 80 TRBV and approximately 15 TRBJ segments. TCRdb passed the multiplex PCR reads through MiXCR, listing each CDR3 protein once. TCRdb's processing, not the authors' own work, is the source of the V and J calls. The table lists about 200,000 distinct CDR3 sequences, approximately 16% of them singletons.

The chain links TRBV20-1 to TRBJ1-6; 7 nucleotides agree with TRBD1. The receptor comes from a female donor with Graves disease. Sequenced here: peripheral blood mononuclear cells (PBMCs), sampled at new diagnosis, from a patient treated with antithyroid drugs. Written as DNA, the CDR3 is TGCAGTGCTAGAGATCCTCGCCATGGGGGGGGACAGCAAAATTCACCCCTCCACTTT. Encoded protein: CSARDPRHGGGQQNSPLHF.